One sample yielded the 21 T cell receptor beta chains listed below, sequenced in a study of T cells after yellow fever vaccination. A single record per CDR3 protein comes from TCRdb applying MiXCR to the 5' RACE reads. The repertoire holds 450,000 to 600,000 distinct CDR3 sequences, with roughly 13% as singletons. Sequences were derived from PBMCs, sampled on the day of the yellow fever booster vaccination. The source is a man aged 25 to 45 who received the YFV17D yellow fever vaccine.

The V and J genes are TRBV6-5 and TRBJ2-5; the match to TRBD2 covers 13 bases. Germline trimming cut 2 bases from V and 0 bases from J; bases unmatched to any gene: 6. The CDR3 has 18 residues. The germline V gene has CDR1 MNHEY and CDR2 SVGAGI. Here the CDR3 reads CASSYQVGTSGNQETQYF. The CDR3 nucleotides are TGTGCCAGCAGTTACCAGGTGGGGACTAGCGGGAACCAAGAGACCCAGTACTTC.

J is TRBJ2-5 and V is TRBV6-5; D might be TRBD1 or TRBD2, each matching 5 bases. The germline V gene has CDR1 MNHEY and CDR2 SVGAGI. The CDR3 runs 12 residues. Trimming took off 6 bases at V and 5 bases at J, with 10 bases between the two ends. The CDR3 sequence: CASRAGSETQYF. CDR3 DNA sequence: TGTGCCAGCAGGGCAGGGAGTGAGACCCAGTACTTC.

The rearrangement uses TRBV27 and TRBJ2-5; the D is unclear. The CDR3 length is 10 residues. V was clipped by 9 bases and J by 5 bases, with 7 bases between them. Germline V gene data show CDR1 as MNHEY and CDR2 as SMNVEV (reference sequence). The CDR3 protein is CARSRETQYF. The CDR3 region has the DNA TGTGCCAGGTCTCGGGAGACCCAGTACTTC.

This clonotype has more than one count but fewer than ten. CDR3 DNA: TGTGCCAGCAGCTTAAGCTCCCGCGTTCTGTTTTTT. Translating it yields CASSLSSRVLFF. The gene calls are TRBV7-9 and TRBJ2-2, with D hard to call. Germline loops: CDR1 SEHNR, CDR2 FQNEAQ (reference sequence). The CDR3 has 12 residues. The V gene lost 2 bases and the J gene lost 14 bases, with 12 bases spanning the gap.

The chain joins TRBV5-1 to TRBJ2-1, with 7 bases that match TRBD2. The CDR3 length is 16 residues. Per the germline V gene, CDR1 is SGHRS and CDR2 is YFSETQ. The ends lost 2 bases at V and 2 bases at J; junction bases unmatched: 7. The CDR3 is CASSLPAGKTYNEQFF. CDR3 bases: TGCGCCAGCAGCTTACCAGCGGGAAAAACCTACAATGAGCAGTTCTTC.

The table lists this clonotype with a few counts. The rearrangement joins TRBV30 to TRBJ2-1, with unresolved D. This CDR3 comprises 14 residues. Per germline, CDR1 GTSNPN and CDR2 SVGIG (reference sequence). V was pared by 1 base and J by 6 bases, with 13 bases between. The CDR3: CAWSGLDWPNEQFF. CDR3 sequence (DNA): TGTGCCTGGAGTGGGCTAGATTGGCCCAATGAGCAGTTCTTC.

In this sample, this clonotype turned up a few times. The V and J genes are TRBV4-3 and TRBJ2-3; 14 bases match TRBD2. Germline V CDR1 and CDR2: LGHNA, YSLEER. Losses at the gene ends were 0 bases for V and 6 bases for J; bases not matched to a gene: 8. The CDR3 length is 18 residues. The CDR3, as DNA: TGCGCCAGCAGCCAAGAACGGGGGACTAGCGGGAGTAGGGATACGCAGTATTTT. Encoded protein: CASSQERGTSGSRDTQYF.

This clonotype was found a few times. The chain carries TRBV28 and TRBJ2-5, with 12 bases that match TRBD2. The CDR3 spans 14 residues. The germline V gene has CDR1 MDHEN and CDR2 SYDVKM. V lost 6 bases, J lost 5 bases, and 4 bases stayed unmatched. CDR3 in DNA: TGTGCCAGCAGCTTACTAGCGGGGGGTGAGACCCAGTACTTC. Translated, it gives CASSLLAGGETQYF.

This clonotype was seen more than once but under ten times. This chain links TRBV5-6 with TRBJ1-5; no clear D gene. Between the trimmed V and J ends, which lost 2 bases and 4 bases, there was a span of 16 bases. The CDR3 has 16 residues. Germline CDR1 SGHDT, CDR2 YYEEEE. Here the CDR3 DNA reads TGTGCCAGCAGCTTTTTAGGTCGGGATGGGAATCAGCCCCAGCATTTT. Translating it yields CASSFLGRDGNQPQHF.

This chain uses TRBV5-1 with TRBJ2-7; 12 positions agree with TRBD2. CDR3 size: 16 residues. Germline V gene sequence: CDR1 SGHRS, CDR2 YFSETQ. With V trimmed by 0 bases and J by 4 bases, 5 bases remained unmatched. CDR3 sequence reads: CASSLGLAGVAYEQYF. The CDR3 bases are TGCGCCAGCAGCTTGGGACTAGCGGGAGTAGCGTACGAGCAGTACTTC. The full variable domain, its missing parts supplied by reference TRBV5-1 and TRBJ2-7, is KAGVTQTPRYLIKTRGQQVTLSCSPISGHRSVSWYQQTPGQGLQFLFEYFSETQRNKGNFPGRFSGRQFSNSRSEMNVSTLELGDSALYLCASSLGLAGVAYEQYFGPGTRLTVT.

The chain carries TRBV10-3 and TRBJ2-5; D call uncertain. The CDR3 sequence is 13 residues long. Trimming cost V 3 bases and J 4 bases, with 9 bases left between them. Germline CDR1 ENHRY, CDR2 SYGVKD. CDR3 sequence: CAISDSGIETQYF. DNA of the CDR3: TGTGCCATCAGTGATTCCGGAATAGAGACCCAGTACTTC.

The chain carries TRBV27 and TRBJ2-1; 7 positions agree with TRBD2. V was clipped by 6 bases and J by 9 bases; unmatched bases: 11. CDR1 and CDR2 (germline): MNHEY, SMNVEV (reference sequence). This CDR3 spans 14 amino acids. The CDR3 loop reads CASSHSGEGLEQFF. DNA of the CDR3: TGTGCCAGCAGCCACTCGGGGGAGGGGCTTGAGCAGTTCTTC.

This CDR3 reads CAISGINSPLHF. The CDR3 bases are TGTGCCATCAGTGGGATTAATTCACCCCTCCACTTT. The V call is TRBV10-3, the J call TRBJ1-6; D gene uncertain. This CDR3 is 12 amino acids long. Germline CDR1 ENHRY, CDR2 SYGVKD. V gave up 4 bases and J gave up 6 bases, with 4 bases separating them.

J is TRBJ2-1 and V is TRBV20-1; D uncertain. V shed 0 bases and J shed 0 bases, with 18 bases lying between them. In germline, CDR1 is DFQATT, CDR2 SNEGSKA (reference sequence). This CDR3 region has 18 residues. In nucleotides, the CDR3 is TGCAGTGCTAGAGATCTCGGGCGCGCTAGGAGCTCCTACAATGAGCAGTTCTTC. Its protein is CSARDLGRARSSYNEQFF.

This rearrangement joins TRBV6-2 or TRBV6-3 to TRBJ1-3, with D hard to call. Trimming removed 2 bases from V and 0 bases from J, with 11 bases in between. In germline, CDR1 is MNHEY, CDR2 SVGEGT. This CDR3 is 16 amino acids long. CDR3 DNA: TGTGCCAGCAGTTACCCCGGCGGGAGCTCTGGAAACACCATATATTTT. As protein: CASSYPGGSSGNTIYF.

This clonotype turned up a few times. The rearrangement links TRBV20-1 to TRBJ2-1; possibly TRBD2 for D (6 bases). The CDR3 runs 15 residues. CDR1 and CDR2 (germline): DFQATT, SNEGSKA (reference sequence). The germline V and J ends were trimmed by 5 bases and 3 bases, with 17 bases remaining between them. The CDR3 nucleotides are TGCAGTGCTGGGATAACGGGACTCGACTACAATGAGCAGTTCTTC. Its translation: CSAGITGLDYNEQFF.

V is TRBV4-3 and J is TRBJ1-2, with 7 positions matching TRBD1. CDR3 length equals 14 residues. The trim removed 4 bases at V and 8 bases at J, leaving 10 bases unmatched. CDR1 is LGHNA, CDR2 YSLEER, per germline. DNA of the CDR3: TGCGCCAGCAGCCCGCAATGGGACAGTCAGGGCTACACCTTC. Amino acid sequence: CASSPQWDSQGYTF.

This chain joins TRBV9 and TRBJ2-7; possible D gene TRBD2, 5 bases. This CDR3 has 15 amino acids. Germline lookup yields CDR1 SGDLS and CDR2 YYNGEE. V lost 0 bases to trimming and J lost 2 bases, with 12 bases between them. The CDR3 DNA reads as TGTGCCAGCAGCGTAGGAACGGGGATCGCCTACGAGCAGTACTTC. Encoded protein: CASSVGTGIAYEQYF.

This clonotype was seen only a few times. The rearrangement uses TRBV20-1 and TRBJ2-1; 9 bases align to TRBD1. J lost 6 bases, V lost 0 bases, and 6 bases had no gene match. This CDR3 has 15 residues. Germline-derived CDR1 and CDR2 are DFQATT and SNEGSKA (reference sequence). CDR3 sequence: CSAREGTGSFNEQFF. CDR3 nucleotide sequence: TGCAGTGCTAGAGAGGGGACAGGGTCTTTCAATGAGCAGTTCTTC.

This clonotype showed up just a few times. The chain is built from TRBV20-1 and TRBJ1-1; D is possibly TRBD1 (5 bases). Germline CDR1 is DFQATT and CDR2 is SNEGSKA (reference sequence). The CDR3 extends over 13 amino acids. With 3 bases removed from V and 3 bases from J, the gap between germline ends came to 11 bases. In nucleotides, the CDR3 is TGCAGTGCTAGGGGCCCGGGGGACACTGAAGCTTTCTTT. Amino acid sequence: CSARGPGDTEAFF.

The gene calls are TRBV11-2 and TRBJ2-1; either TRBD1 or TRBD2 may fit D (5 bases each). Germline assignment: CDR1 SGHAT and CDR2 FQNNGV. The CDR3 runs 14 residues. Trimming pared 3 bases from V and 7 bases from J, leaving 13 bases between. The CDR3 is CASSFQGEGNEQFF. CDR3 DNA sequence: TGTGCCAGCAGCTTTCAGGGCGAGGGAAATGAGCAGTTCTTC.